A selection of T cell receptor beta chains follows, all from one sample in a study of post-analysis software for immune sequencing data. A single record per CDR3 protein comes from TCRdb applying MiXCR to the PCR reads. The sample has fewer than 700,000 distinct CDR3 sequences; roughly 45% are singletons. The sample taken for sequencing was blood. The receptors stem from a girl aged 10-17 years with multiple sclerosis. Each CDR3 is given with its conserved first and last residue. Each record gives: CDR3 length, clone size, D gene, J gene, V gene, CDR3 DNA, CDR3 protein. The D gene is left open where the match is weak. Size values are once, few and many counts, or a class for expanded clones, and some rows have none.

15 | NA | NA | TRBJ2-5 | TRBV19 | TGTGCCAGTAGTATAAAACAAGGCCGCCCCGAGACCCAGTACTTC | CASSIKQGRPETQYF
11 | few | NA | TRBJ1-1 | TRBV5-6 | TGTGCCAGCAGCTTGAATGGCGAGGCTTTCTTT | CASSLNGEAFF
15 | NA | NA | TRBJ1-1 | TRBV27 | TGTGCCAGCAGTTTAAACTTACTCATGAACACTGAAGCTTTCTTT | CASSLNLLMNTEAFF
16 | NA | NA | TRBJ2-2 | TRBV5-1 | TGCGCCAGCAGCTTGTCAGCCAGGGCTCGCACCGGGAAGCTGTTTTTT | CASSLSARARTGKLFF
17 | once | NA | TRBJ2-3 | TRBV3-1 | TGTGCCAGCAGCCCTGGCCGCCCTATGACTAGCACAGATACGCAGTATTTT | CASSPGRPMTSTDTQYF
13 | many | TRBD1 | TRBJ2-3 | TRBV29-1 | TGCAGCGTTGGACGACAGGGGGCGGATACGCAGTATTTT | CSVGRQGADTQYF
16 | NA | TRBD2 | TRBJ2-7 | TRBV15 | TGTGCCACCAGCAGAGATAGGGGAAGTAGCGGGGGGGAGCAGTACTTC | CATSRDRGSSGGEQYF
11 | NA | NA | TRBJ2-1 | TRBV29-1 | TGCAGCGTTGTAGGGTACAATGAGCAGTTCTTC | CSVVGYNEQFF
15 | NA | TRBD2 | TRBJ2-3 | TRBV4-1 | TGCGCCAGCAGCCAGGCCACTACTGGGAGGGTCTCGCAGTATTTT | CASSQATTGRVSQYF
12 | NA | NA | TRBJ1-2 | TRBV3-1 | TGTGCCAGCAGCCAACGGGACCTTGGCTACACCTTC | CASSQRDLGYTF
13 | few | TRBD2 | TRBJ2-1 | TRBV20-1 | TGCAGTGCCCCGAGCGGGACCTACAATGAGCAGTTCTTC | CSAPSGTYNEQFF
14 | NA | NA | TRBJ2-5 | TRBV6-6 | TGTGCCAGCAGGATCGAAGGGAGGCGAGAGACCCAGTACTTC | CASRIEGRRETQYF
20 | NA | TRBD2 | TRBJ2-3 | TRBV5-1 | TGCGCCAGCAGCTTGTGGGGCTCCGGGACTAGCGGTGGATCCACAGATACGCAGTATTTT | CASSLWGSGTSGGSTDTQYF
14 | few | NA | TRBJ2-1 | TRBV20-1 | TGCAGTGCTGAGCCGGGACTCACCGACAATGAGCAGTTCTTC | CSAEPGLTDNEQFF
16 | few | TRBD1 | TRBJ2-3 | TRBV13 | TGTGCCAGCAGCCTCAGGGGGCGTGAGGGGAGATATACGCAGTATTTT | CASSLRGREGRYTQYF
15 | NA | NA | TRBJ1-4 | TRBV6-1 | TGTGCCAGCAGTGTTTTCGGAGGGGTGAATGAAAAACTGTTTTTT | CASSVFGGVNEKLFF
14 | few | TRBD1 | TRBJ2-1 | TRBV5-1 | TGCGCCAGCAGCTTAACAGGGGGCAGGAATGAGCAGTTCTTC | CASSLTGGRNEQFF
13 | NA | TRBD1 | TRBJ1-1 | TRBV20-1 | TGCAGTGCTAGAGGCGACAGGGCGGGAGTAGCTTTCTTT | CSARGDRAGVAFF
15 | NA | NA | TRBJ1-6 | TRBV2 | TGTGCCAGCAGTTGGGACGGGACGGGTAATTCACCCCTCCACTTT | CASSWDGTGNSPLHF
15 | NA | NA | TRBJ2-2 | TRBV5-1 | TGCGCCAGCAGCATTTCGACAGAAAACACCGGGGAGCTGTTTTTT | CASSISTENTGELFF
15 | few | TRBD1 | TRBJ2-7 | TRBV5-1 | TGCGCCAGCAGCTTCGCAGGACAGGGAGGCTACGAGCAGTACTTC | CASSFAGQGGYEQYF
13 | NA | NA | TRBJ2-7 | TRBV13 | TGTGCCAGCAGCCAAGGTCGGCAATACGAGCAGTACTTC | CASSQGRQYEQYF
12 | few | NA | TRBJ1-5 | TRBV12-3/TRBV12-4 | TGTGCCAGCAGTAGGGGGGTTGGGCCCCAGCATTTT | CASSRGVGPQHF
15 | few | NA | TRBJ2-3 | TRBV3-1 | TGTGCCAGCAGCCACGCCCGGAGCGGAACAGATACGCAGTATTTT | CASSHARSGTDTQYF
15 | NA | NA | TRBJ2-1 | TRBV11-3 | TGTGCCAGCAGCTCTACTAGGGGTCATGTAAATGAGCAGTTCTTC | CASSSTRGHVNEQFF
15 | NA | NA | TRBJ2-4 | TRBV20-1 | TGCAGTGCTAGCCATGAAAGATTGGCCAAAAACATTCAGTACTTC | CSASHERLAKNIQYF
13 | NA | NA | TRBJ2-7 | TRBV6-1 | TGTGCCAGCAGTGTGCACCTTCCCTACGAGCAGTACTTC | CASSVHLPYEQYF
14 | NA | TRBD2 | TRBJ2-1 | TRBV28 | TGTGCCAGCAGTATTAGCGGGGGGGACAATGAGCAGTTCTTC | CASSISGGDNEQFF
13 | NA | NA | TRBJ2-7 | TRBV20-1 | TGCAGTGCTGCGGGTGGGGCATCCTACGAGCAGTACTTC | CSAAGGASYEQYF
13 | NA | NA | TRBJ2-2 | TRBV12-3/TRBV12-4 | TGTGCCAGCAAGGGGGAGAACACCGGGGAGCTGTTTTTT | CASKGENTGELFF
13 | few | TRBD2 | TRBJ2-7 | TRBV29-1 | TGCAGCGTGTTACTAGCGGATTCCTACGAGCAGTACTTC | CSVLLADSYEQYF
17 | few | TRBD1 | TRBJ1-2 | TRBV6-1 | TGTGCCAGCAGTGCCAGCGTCCCGGGACAGGGGGCAGAGGGCTACACCTTC | CASSASVPGQGAEGYTF
16 | few | NA | TRBJ2-7 | TRBV12-3/TRBV12-4 | TGTGCCAGCAGTTTGGGGTTCGGAAGGAGCTCCTACGAGCAGTACTTC | CASSLGFGRSSYEQYF
13 | NA | NA | TRBJ2-5 | TRBV7-9 | TGTGCCAGCAGCTTAGGCAGGGAAGGGACCCAGTACTTC | CASSLGREGTQYF
15 | NA | NA | TRBJ2-7 | TRBV4-1 | TGCGCCAGCAGCCTCGCCCCCCCAGGGACGAGCGAGCAGTACTTC | CASSLAPPGTSEQYF
17 | NA | NA | TRBJ2-4 | TRBV20-1 | TGCAGTGCTAGAGATCCTCTAAGGGGGGGAGCCAAAAACATTCAGTACTTC | CSARDPLRGGAKNIQYF
15 | few | TRBD2 | TRBJ2-3 | TRBV5-1 | TGCGCCAGCAGCCCCGGGGGGGTCCTCACAGATACGCAGTATTTT | CASSPGGVLTDTQYF
15 | NA | NA | TRBJ2-7 | TRBV12-3/TRBV12-4 | TGTGCCAGCAGCGTGCCGCTAGGGGCTAACTACGAGCAGTACTTC | CASSVPLGANYEQYF
13 | few | NA | TRBJ2-5 | TRBV12-3/TRBV12-4 | TGTGCCAGCACCACTGGGGTTGGAGAGACCCAGTACTTC | CASTTGVGETQYF
13 | few | NA | TRBJ2-3 | TRBV5-1 | TGCGCCAGCAGCTTGTGGATGGGAGATACGCAGTATTTT | CASSLWMGDTQYF
13 | NA | NA | TRBJ2-5 | TRBV12-3/TRBV12-4 | TGTGCCAGCAGTTTAAAGCCGCAAGAGACCCAGTACTTC | CASSLKPQETQYF
20 | few | NA | TRBJ2-6 | TRBV20-1 | TGCAGTGCTAGAGAGTATAGGCGGATAGGAAGTCGCTCTGGGGCCAACGTCCTGACTTTC | CSAREYRRIGSRSGANVLTF